These T cell receptor beta chains were read from a single sample in a study of blood T cell repertoires in COVID-19. TCRdb's copy holds only in-frame clones and misses some; the assay was immunoSEQ multiplex PCR. The profile shows 180,000 or so clones, roughly 86% of them singletons. Sample: peripheral blood. These TCRs come from a man aged 18-30 years with acute or convalescent COVID-19. CDR3s include the opening cysteine and the closing phenylalanine or tryptophan. The order of the fields is V gene, clone size, J gene, D gene, CDR3 protein, CDR3 DNA. A D gene is named only where the DNA matches it firmly. Clone sizes are given selectively: once, few, many, or a class where the clone is expanded.

TRBV11-2,.,TRBJ1-6,.,CASSFLESSSPLHF,TGTGCCAGCAGCTTCCTAGAATCTAGTTCACCCCTCCACTTT
TRBV7-3,once,TRBJ2-5,TRBD1,CASSWTGGQETQYF,TGTGCCAGCAGCTGGACAGGGGGGCAAGAGACCCAGTACTTC
TRBV4-1,.,TRBJ1-2,.,CASSPRGGQLFYGYTF,TGCGCCAGCAGCCCTAGGGGAGGTCAGCTATTCTATGGCTACACCTTC
TRBV15,.,TRBJ1-5,TRBD1,CATSSYRGTSQPQHF,TGTGCCACCAGCAGTTACAGGGGGACAAGTCAGCCCCAGCATTTT
TRBV6-2/TRBV6-3,.,TRBJ2-5,.,CASSAPGWGRVRTETQYF,TGTGCCAGCAGTGCCCCCGGTTGGGGGCGGGTGCGTACGGAGACCCAGTACTTC
TRBV7-8,.,TRBJ2-7,TRBD1,CASSFDRAYEQYF,TGTGCCAGCAGCTTTGACAGGGCCTACGAGCAGTACTTC
TRBV27,.,TRBJ1-3,.,CASSITWTAGNTIYF,TGTGCCAGCAGTATAACCTGGACAGCTGGAAACACCATATATTTT
TRBV27,few,TRBJ1-2,.,CASSGSTELYGYTF,TGTGCCAGCAGTGGTTCGACAGAACTTTATGGCTACACCTTC
TRBV30,.,TRBJ1-6,.,CAWSGTPNPFLHF,TGTGCCTGGAGTGGAACACCCAACCCATTTCTCCACTTT
TRBV3-1/TRBV3-2,once,TRBJ2-3,TRBD2,CASSQVRWRGETDTQYF,TGTGCCAGCAGCCAAGTACGCTGGCGGGGGGAAACAGATACGCAGTATTTT
TRBV7-3,.,TRBJ2-1,TRBD1,CASSLGQGNNEQFF,TGTGCCAGCAGCTTAGGACAGGGGAACAATGAGCAGTTCTTC
TRBV9,.,TRBJ2-2,TRBD1,CASSVTGGAGELFF,TGTGCCAGCAGCGTGACAGGGGGTGCCGGGGAGCTGTTTTTT
TRBV4-2,.,TRBJ2-2,TRBD1,CASSQEQGFSDTGELFF,TGTGCCAGCAGCCAGGAACAGGGGTTTTCAGACACCGGGGAGCTGTTTTTT
TRBV6-5,.,TRBJ2-2,.,CASSLSNRYTGELFF,TGTGCCAGCAGCCTTAGCAACCGCTACACCGGGGAGCTGTTTTTT
TRBV27,.,TRBJ2-3,TRBD2,CASKGRAGGFTDTQYF,TGTGCCAGCAAAGGTCGGGCGGGGGGATTCACAGATACGCAGTATTTT
TRBV7-8,.,TRBJ1-1,.,CASSFFDTGGNTEAFF,TGTGCCAGCAGCTTCTTCGACACGGGGGGGAACACTGAAGCTTTCTTT
TRBV7-6,.,TRBJ2-1,TRBD2,CASSLSRGGDNEQFF,TGTGCCAGCAGCTTATCCCGGGGGGGCGACAATGAGCAGTTCTTC
TRBV25-1,.,TRBJ1-4,.,CASSDPGMELFF,TGTGCCAGCAGTGATCCAGGGATGGAACTGTTTTTT
TRBV5-6,.,TRBJ1-2,.,CASSLGEGNYGYTF,TGTGCCAGCAGCTTGGGGGAGGGTAACTATGGCTACACCTTC
TRBV27,.,TRBJ2-3,.,CASTTRISSTDTQYF,TGTGCCAGCACGACTAGGATCTCTAGCACAGATACGCAGTATTTT
TRBV5-1,.,TRBJ2-6,TRBD2,CASSGGGLRSGANVLTF,TGCGCCAGCAGCGGCGGGGGGCTACGCTCTGGGGCCAACGTCCTGACTTTC
TRBV30,.,TRBJ1-3,.,CAWSPPPSRGNTIYF,TGTGCCTGGAGTCCACCCCCCAGCAGGGGAAACACCATATATTTT
TRBV2,.,TRBJ2-6,.,CASRRDSGANVLTF,TGTGCCAGCAGGAGGGACTCTGGGGCCAACGTCCTGACTTTC
TRBV5-1,.,TRBJ2-5,TRBD2,CASSFGAGVYETQYF,TGCGCCAGCAGCTTTGGAGCGGGAGTCTATGAGACCCAGTACTTC
TRBV11-2,.,TRBJ1-1,.,CASSSTVNTEAFF,TGTGCCAGCAGCTCCACTGTTAACACTGAAGCTTTCTTT
TRBV25-1,.,TRBJ1-2,TRBD1,CASKPGQGFGYTF,TGTGCCAGCAAGCCCGGACAGGGTTTTGGCTACACCTTC
TRBV28,.,TRBJ1-1,TRBD1,CASSLGTGTNTEAFF,TGTGCCAGCAGTTTAGGGACAGGGACGAACACTGAAGCTTTCTTT
TRBV27,once,TRBJ1-5,.,CASSSLGGNQPQHF,TGTGCCAGCAGTAGCCTAGGGGGCAATCAGCCCCAGCATTTT
TRBV27,.,TRBJ1-5,TRBD1,CASRTLTGAGDQPQHF,TGTGCCAGCAGGACCCTGACAGGGGCAGGCGATCAGCCCCAGCATTTT
TRBV5-1,.,TRBJ2-5,TRBD2,CASSPLGAGGPKETQYF,TGCGCCAGCAGCCCCCTGGGAGCGGGGGGGCCGAAGGAGACCCAGTACTTC
TRBV5-6,.,TRBJ1-5,.,CASSSGTNSNQPQHF,TGTGCCAGCAGTTCCGGGACAAATAGCAATCAGCCCCAGCATTTT
TRBV3-1/TRBV3-2,.,TRBJ2-3,.,CASSQQALQGTDTQYF,TGTGCCAGCAGCCAACAGGCTCTTCAGGGCACAGATACGCAGTATTTT
TRBV19,.,TRBJ1-1,TRBD1,CASNRQGLANTEAFF,TGTGCCAGTAACCGACAGGGCCTTGCGAACACTGAAGCTTTCTTT
TRBV10-3,.,TRBJ2-5,.,CAISESSVYQETQYF,TGTGCCATCAGTGAGTCGTCTGTGTACCAAGAGACCCAGTACTTC
TRBV11-3,.,TRBJ1-2,.,CASSVGQQANYGYTF,TGTGCCAGCAGCGTCGGACAGCAGGCTAACTATGGCTACACCTTC
TRBV25-1,.,TRBJ1-4,TRBD1,CASSPGQGKGGEKLFF,TGTGCCAGCAGCCCGGGACAGGGGAAAGGAGGTGAAAAACTGTTTTTT
TRBV9,once,TRBJ1-4,.,CASSVAGDEGKLFF,TGTGCCAGCAGCGTAGCAGGTGATGAGGGAAAACTGTTTTTT
TRBV19,.,TRBJ2-1,TRBD2,CASSSGLAYNEQFF,TGTGCCAGTAGTAGCGGACTAGCCTACAATGAGCAGTTCTTC
TRBV2,.,TRBJ2-1,TRBD2,CARTSEDYNEQFF,TGTGCCAGAACTAGCGAGGATTACAATGAGCAGTTCTTC
TRBV6-6,.,TRBJ1-2,TRBD1,CASSQARSTGAGGYTF,TGTGCCAGCAGCCAAGCCCGTAGCACAGGGGCGGGCGGCTACACCTTC
TRBV5-1,once,TRBJ1-1,.,CASSLDGGWPTEAFF,TGCGCCAGCAGCTTGGATGGGGGGTGGCCCACTGAAGCTTTCTTT
TRBV3-1/TRBV3-2,.,TRBJ1-2,TRBD1,CASSQDIGRVWDRGNYGYTF,TGTGCCAGCAGCCAAGATATCGGTCGAGTCTGGGACAGGGGAAACTATGGCTACACCTTC
TRBV28,.,TRBJ1-5,TRBD1,CASDGTGLNQPQHF,TGTGCCAGCGACGGGACAGGGCTCAATCAGCCCCAGCATTTT
TRBV28,once,TRBJ1-4,.,CAIRDMVNEKLFF,TGTGCCATCCGGGACATGGTTAATGAAAAACTGTTTTTT
TRBV3-1/TRBV3-2,.,TRBJ2-3,TRBD2,CASSQLTSGETTDTQYF,TGTGCCAGCAGCCAATTAACTAGCGGGGAAACCACAGATACGCAGTATTTT
TRBV30,.,TRBJ1-5,TRBD1,CAWSLPGGWGQPQHF,TGTGCCTGGAGTTTACCAGGGGGCTGGGGTCAGCCCCAGCATTTT
TRBV10-2,.,TRBJ1-1,.,CASSVSSNTEAFF,TGCGCCAGCAGTGTTTCAAGCAACACTGAAGCTTTCTTT
TRBV7-2,once,TRBJ1-2,.,CASSLSPGSSYGYTF,TGTGCCAGCAGCTTATCCCCGGGAAGTAGCTATGGCTACACCTTC
TRBV7-9,.,TRBJ1-5,.,CASSPQGQPQHF,TGTGCCAGCAGCCCACAGGGACAGCCCCAGCATTTT
TRBV5-1,.,TRBJ1-1,TRBD1,CASSPTGERWAEAFF,TGCGCCAGCAGCCCGACAGGGGAAAGGTGGGCTGAAGCTTTCTTT
TRBV24-1,.,TRBJ1-2,.,CATGFYSGYNGYTF,TGTGCCACCGGTTTTTACAGCGGGTATAATGGCTACACCTTC
TRBV5-1,.,TRBJ2-1,.,CASSLEGRGRTYNEQFF,TGCGCCAGCAGCTTGGAAGGCAGGGGTCGGACCTACAATGAGCAGTTCTTC